This T cell receptor beta chain was sequenced during a study of a mutant IDH1 vaccine in newly diagnosed glioma. Time point noted: week 35, safety follow-up. Topical imiquimod was applied with each vaccine dose, which held 300 ug of mutant IDH1 20-mer peptide. This clone was seen a handful of times. Its antigen is currently unknown. TCRdb's copy holds only in-frame clones and misses some; the assay was immunoSEQ multiplex PCR. The data show tens of thousands of clones, around 90% seen once. This CDR3 comprises 14 residues. CDR1 SEHNR and CDR2 FQNEAQ come from the germline V gene (reference sequence). Trimming at V came to 5 bases and at J to 3 bases, leaving 3 bases not matched to a gene.

The J gene is TRBJ1-5, the V gene TRBV7-9; TRBD1 matches at 8 bases. Source: PBMCs, taken from a glioma patient whose treatment included an IDH1 peptide vaccine. The clonotype originates from a woman aged 40 to 50 with glioma. The CDR3 coding sequence is TGTGCCAGCAGCAAGGGACAGGACAATCAGCCCCAGCATTTT. It is translated as CASSKGQDNQPQHF.